The 23 T cell receptor beta chains in this list originate from one sample, sequenced in a study of CD8+ T cells in alopecia areata. CD25+CD127- cells were sorted from CD4+ cells in roughly five patients. Sequencing relied on a cDNA template that was reverse transcribed from extracted RNA. Sequencing was performed with immunoSEQ multiplex PCR; in TCRdb, only in-frame clones are kept and a portion is missing. The repertoire holds about 14,000 clones, with over 50% as singletons. The sequenced material came from CD4+ Tregs sorted from blood. These receptors were collected from a human donor with alopecia areata.

This clone occurred a few times. The rearrangement joins TRBV7-2 to TRBJ2-7, with 8 bases that match TRBD2. The V segment lost 3 bases and the J segment 2 bases; nucleotides outside the gene matches: 3. Germline CDR1 reads SGHTA; CDR2 reads FQGNSA. This CDR3 comprises 14 residues. The CDR3 DNA reads as TGTGCCAGCAGCTTGGGACTAGTTCCCTACGAGCAGTACTTC. Translated, it gives CASSLGLVPYEQYF.

This clone was recorded a few times. The chain links TRBV7-3 to TRBJ1-4; D is unclear. This CDR3 has 17 amino acids. The germline V gene has CDR1 SGHTA and CDR2 FQGTGA. V was shortened by 5 bases and J by 1 base, with 17 bases between the two germline ends. CDR3 sequence: CASSQSRLARTNEKLFF. The DNA for the CDR3 is TGTGCCAGCAGCCAGTCCCGACTAGCTAGAACTAATGAAAAACTGTTTTTT.

This chain links TRBV5-1 with TRBJ1-1; no definite D call. Germline CDR1 reads SGHRS; CDR2 reads YFSETQ. The CDR3 is 14 amino acids. Trimming left V 4 bases short and J 1 base short, with 11 bases between. As DNA, the CDR3 is TGCGCCAGCAGCCCGGGCGCAGGGAACACTGAAGCTTTCTTT. It is translated as CASSPGAGNTEAFF.

The chain links TRBV6-5 to TRBJ2-5; TRBD1 matches at 9 bases. The ends lost 6 bases at V and 4 bases at J; junction bases unmatched: 6. This CDR3 has 14 amino acids. Germline values: CDR1 MNHEY, CDR2 SVGAGI. The CDR3 is CASSPGTGRETQYF. The CDR3 DNA reads as TGTGCCAGCAGCCCCGGGACAGGGAGAGAGACCCAGTACTTC.

The CDR3 loop reads CAISPTGGPGQPQHF. As DNA, the CDR3 is TGTGCCATCAGTCCTACAGGGGGGCCAGGGCAGCCCCAGCATTTT. This chain uses TRBV10-3 with TRBJ1-5; TRBD1 matches at 8 bases. Germline CDR1 ENHRY, CDR2 SYGVKD. This CDR3 has 15 residues. V lost 5 bases, J lost 7 bases, and 10 bases stayed unmatched.

This chain joins TRBV10-3 and TRBJ2-3, with 10 bases that match TRBD2. CDR1 and CDR2 (germline): ENHRY, SYGVKD. This CDR3 has 17 amino acids. With V trimmed by 2 bases and J by 5 bases, 10 bases remained unmatched. The CDR3 loop is CAISEKASGRIRDTQYF. The CDR3 DNA reads as TGTGCCATCAGTGAGAAGGCTAGCGGGAGAATTAGAGATACGCAGTATTTT.

The chain carries TRBV6-6 and TRBJ1-4; 9 bases map to TRBD1. The germline V gene has CDR1 MNHNY and CDR2 SVGAGI (reference sequence). V shed 6 bases and J 8 bases; nucleotides not matched to a gene: 7. CDR3 length: 14 residues. Here the CDR3 DNA reads TGTGCCAGCAGGAAACAGGGGGCGTGGGAAAAACTGTTTTTT. Translated, it gives CASRKQGAWEKLFF.

This clone has only a few counts. The rearrangement uses TRBV18 and TRBJ1-1; TRBD1 might be the D (5 bases). Germline V gene data show CDR1 as KGHSH and CDR2 as LQKENI. CDR3 size: 18 residues. V gave up 1 base and J gave up 1 base, with 19 bases separating them. The CDR3, as DNA: TGTGCCAGCTCACCACAGTCCTTCGGGACGGTGGGGAACACTGAAGCTTTCTTT. The encoded protein is CASSPQSFGTVGNTEAFF.

This clone showed up just a few times. The DNA of the CDR3 is TGTGCCAGCAGCCCGCATTATCACAGCCCCTATGGCTACACCTTC. Translation gives CASSPHYHSPYGYTF. The rearrangement uses TRBV7-8 and TRBJ1-2; D not certain. Trimming removed 5 bases from V and 4 bases from J, with 17 bases in between. The CDR3 sequence is 15 residues long. Germline CDR1 is SGHVS and CDR2 is FQNEAQ.

The chain is built from TRBV19 and TRBJ1-2; no definite D call. Trimming left V 3 bases short and J 8 bases short, with 13 bases between. CDR1 LNHDA and CDR2 SQIVND come from the germline V gene (reference sequence). The CDR3 has 13 residues. This CDR3 is CASSIGGPSGYTF. As DNA, the CDR3 is TGTGCCAGTAGTATTGGAGGACCCTCGGGCTACACCTTC. Using reference TRBV19 and TRBJ1-2 for the parts outside the CDR3, the full variable domain is DGGITQSPKYLFRKEGQNVTLSCEQNLNHDAMYWYRQDPGQGLRLIYYSQIVNDFQKGDIAEGYSVSREKKESFPLTVTSAQKNPTAFYLCASSIGGPSGYTFGSGTRLTVV.

This clone has a handful of counts. The chain carries TRBV4-1 and TRBJ2-7, with D perhaps matching TRBD2 (5 bases). V lost 1 base, J lost 1 base, and 11 bases lay in between. The length of the CDR3 is 15 residues. Germline assignment: CDR1 MGHRA and CDR2 YSYEKL. This CDR3 reads CASSQGPAASYEQYF. In nucleotides, the CDR3 is TGCGCCAGCAGCCAAGGGCCAGCGGCATCCTACGAGCAGTACTTC.

This clone was counted between two and nine times. The chain recombines TRBV6-6 with TRBJ2-1; a possible D gene is TRBD1 (5 bases). The CDR3 is 15 residues long. V lost 6 bases and J 5 bases, leaving 17 bases between the germline ends. The germline V gene has CDR1 MNHNY and CDR2 SVGAGI (reference sequence). CDR3 DNA: TGTGCCAGCAGGGAACAGGTGACGGTTAACAATGAGCAGTTCTTC. Residues: CASREQVTVNNEQFF.

This clone appeared a single time. The chain carries TRBV28 and TRBJ2-7; D ambiguous. The CDR3 extends over 14 amino acids. V lost 2 bases and J lost 3, with 11 bases in between. In germline, CDR1 is MDHEN, CDR2 SYDVKM. CDR3 sequence reads: CASSLPRRDYEQYF. CDR3 DNA: TGTGCCAGCAGTTTACCTAGACGAGACTACGAGCAGTACTTC.

The chain is built from TRBV28 and TRBJ2-3; 8 bases fit TRBD2. This CDR3 contains 15 residues. With 3 bases clipped from V and 1 base from J, the junction kept 3 bases outside the gene matches. Germline CDR1 is MDHEN and CDR2 is SYDVKM. The CDR3 is CASSFTGLGTDTQYF. CDR3 nucleotides: TGTGCCAGCAGTTTTACGGGACTAGGCACAGATACGCAGTATTTT.

This CDR3 reads CASSLKGTGGEKLFF. CDR3 bases: TGTGCCAGCAGCTTAAAGGGGACAGGGGGCGAAAAACTGTTTTTT. The V gene is TRBV7-3, the J gene TRBJ1-4; 12 positions match TRBD1. The CDR3 has 15 residues. Per the germline V gene, CDR1 is SGHTA and CDR2 is FQGTGA. V shed 1 base, J shed 8 bases, and the junction held 2 bases outside the gene matches.

CDR3 sequence reads: CASSTSGSSYNEQFF. For the CDR3, the DNA is TGTGCCAGTAGTACGAGCGGGAGCTCCTACAATGAGCAGTTCTTC. The V call is TRBV19, the J call TRBJ2-1; TRBD2 matches at 8 bases. The CDR3 is 15 amino acids. The trim removed 4 bases at V and 0 bases at J, leaving 2 bases unmatched. Per the germline V gene, CDR1 is LNHDA and CDR2 is SQIVND (reference sequence).

This clone was seen just once. This chain uses TRBV18 with TRBJ2-5; either TRBD1 or TRBD2 may fit D (7 bases each). The DNA matches TRBJ2-7 better at its end, which makes the J call doubtful. The length of the CDR3 is 14 residues. Germline CDR1 and CDR2: KGHSH and LQKENI. The CDR3 nucleotides read TGTGCCAGCTCACCGGGAGGGGGCCCCTACGAGCAGTACTTC. Its translation is CASSPGGGPYEQYF.

V gene TRBV6-5 combines with J gene TRBJ1-5, with unresolved D. Germline V gene sequence: CDR1 MNHEY, CDR2 SVGAGI. The ends were cut back, 0 bases at V and 9 bases at J, with 9 bases in the middle. The CDR3 extends over 13 amino acids. The CDR3 protein is CASSYSGSSPQHF. The CDR3, as DNA: TGTGCCAGCAGTTACTCGGGGTCTTCGCCCCAGCATTTT.

The rearrangement joins TRBV7-9 to TRBJ2-1; D might be TRBD2 (5 bases). Trimming left V 2 bases short and J 12 bases short, with 11 bases between. The CDR3 spans 12 residues. Germline CDR1 is SEHNR and CDR2 is FQNEAQ (reference sequence). CDR3 nucleotides: TGTGCCAGCAGCTTATCTCCGGGAATGCAGTTCTTC. This translates into CASSLSPGMQFF. Full variable domain (remainder filled in from reference TRBV7-9 and TRBJ2-1): DTGVSQNPRHKITKRGQNVTFRCDPISEHNRLYWYRQTLGQGPEFLTYFQNEAQLEKSRLLSDRFSAERPKGSFSTLEIQRTEQGDSAMYLCASSLSPGMQFFGPGTRLTVL.

This clone was counted a few times. The chain recombines TRBV10-3 with TRBJ1-1, with 10 bases matching TRBD1. CDR3 size: 12 residues. Germline V gene sequence: CDR1 ENHRY, CDR2 SYGVKD. Unmatched junction bases numbered 4, after V lost 10 bases and J lost 5 bases. As DNA, the CDR3 is TGTGCCACGGGACAGGGGAGTACTGAAGCTTTCTTT. It codes for CATGQGSTEAFF.

The chain links TRBV19 to TRBJ1-2; possibly TRBD1 for D (6 bases). Germline loops: CDR1 LNHDA, CDR2 SQIVND (reference sequence). This CDR3 region has 11 residues. V was shortened by 11 bases and J by 8 bases, with 15 bases between the two germline ends. The CDR3 region is CASGQGNGYTF. CDR3 DNA sequence: TGTGCCTCGGGACAAGGAAACGGCTACACCTTC.

On this clone itself: The junction and the germline gene differ at one end; a read error may be behind it. The chain recombines TRBV6-5 with TRBJ2-5; no clear D gene. The CDR3 loop spans 14 amino acids. Germline CDR1 is MNHEY and CDR2 is SVGAGI. The chain's CDR3 is CASSYYRHQETQYF. CDR3 coding DNA: TGTGCCAGCAGCTACTACAGACACCAAGAGACCCAGTACTTC.

CDR3 sequence (DNA): TGTGCCAGCAGCTCGTGGGACAGGGTACGCTATGGCTACACCTTC. It is translated as CASSSWDRVRYGYTF. This chain uses TRBV7-4 with TRBJ1-2, with 9 bases fitting TRBD1. The CDR3 is 15 residues long. Unmatched junction bases numbered 7, after V lost 4 bases and J lost 4 bases. Germline V gene sequence: CDR1 SGHVT, CDR2 SQSDAQ.